This T cell receptor (beta chain) was recorded in a study of T cell responses to AZD1222 COVID-19 vaccine. Repertoires were generated with immunoSEQ multiplex PCR, while TCRdb's copy carries only in-frame clones and drops some. This repertoire shows some 120,000 clones, around 90% found once; its top ten account for 4.2%. The CDR3 sequence is 18 residues long. Germline V gives CDR1 LNHNV, CDR2 YYDKDF (reference sequence). The germline V and J ends were trimmed by 0 bases and 2 bases, with 17 bases remaining between them. Sequences were derived from peripheral blood, sampled 28 days after the second dose of the MenACWY control vaccine. J is TRBJ1-3 and V is TRBV15; no clear D gene. This sequence was found in an adult who received the MenACWY meningococcal vaccine as a control. DNA for the CDR3: TGTGCCACCAGCAGAGATATCTGGGCAGATCAAGCTGGAAACACCATATATTTT. Its protein product is CATSRDIWADQAGNTIYF.